The 3 T cell receptor beta chains presented below share a single source sample, sequenced in a study of T cell clonality in common variable immunodeficiency. Study-level results: Common variable immunodeficiency TCR beta sequences reportedly had fewer deletions and N-nucleotide insertions.

For these TCRs, the target antigens are not known. Clones were read by immunoSEQ multiplex PCR, and TCRdb kept only the in-frame ones, dropping some. This sample carries approximately 35,000 clones, none of them present only once. The sample comprised peripheral blood mononuclear cells. The source of these receptors is a human donor with common variable immunodeficiency.

The sample holds a few counts of this clone. The CDR3 is cut off 3 residues early in the read; its end comes from the germline J gene. The chain combines TRBV5-1 with TRBJ2-7; TRBD2 agrees at 8 bases. V lost 4 bases to trimming and J lost 3 bases; unmatched junction nucleotides: 18. The germline gives CDR1 SGHRS, CDR2 YFSETQ. The CDR3 contains 18 residues. CDR3 DNA, as far as it was read: TGCGCCAGCAGCACATTTGGTCTGGGGCGGGGGGCCCTCTACGAG. This encodes CASSTFGLGRGALYE. The CDR3 in its entirety is CASSTFGLGRGALYEQYF.

This clone came up many times. The read falls 3 residues short of the CDR3 end, and the missing part is taken from the germline J gene. The chain carries TRBV5-6 and TRBJ1-2, with TRBD1 identical over 7 bases. The CDR3 sequence is 15 residues long. Germline V lookup: CDR1 SGHDT, CDR2 YYEEEE. V dropped 3 bases and J dropped 4; count of bases not matched to a gene: 9. The CDR3: CASSSRPGQSYGYTF. The covered CDR3 bases are TGTGCCAGCAGCTCAAGGCCGGGACAGAGCTATGGC.

There are a few counts of this clone. The sequence runs out 3 residues before the end of the CDR3; the remainder is reconstructed from the germline J gene. The J gene is TRBJ1-6, the V gene TRBV7-8; 10 bases map to TRBD1. V lost 5 bases, J lost 7 bases, and 11 bases stayed unmatched. The germline V gene has CDR1 SGHVS and CDR2 FQNEAQ. This CDR3 has 17 amino acids. CDR3 region: CASSLRSPTGGNSPLHF. The DNA read from the CDR3 is TGTGCCAGCAGCCTCCGTTCTCCGACAGGGGGCAATTCACCC.